The source of this T cell receptor beta chain is a study of blood T cell repertoires in COVID-19. Trimming left V 3 bases short and J 15 bases short, with 16 bases between. CDR3 size: 12 residues. Germline V gene lookup returns CDR1 SGHRS and CDR2 YFSETQ. In the study's own analysis: For nucleated cells, counts were estimated from reference gene primer amplification. Some clones are missing from TCRdb's copy, which holds only in-frame ones; the method was immunoSEQ multiplex PCR. V and J calls and clone size come straight from that table; D and trimming were deduced from the DNA. The data show 130,000 to 150,000 clones, around 82% seen once.

This receptor was identified in a man in his fifties or sixties with active or convalescent COVID-19. V is TRBV5-1 and J is TRBJ2-1; D possibly corresponds to TRBD1 (6 bases). Material for sequencing was peripheral blood. The CDR3, as DNA: TGCGCCAGCAGCTGGAACAGGGTTAATTGGTTCTTC. This encodes CASSWNRVNWFF.